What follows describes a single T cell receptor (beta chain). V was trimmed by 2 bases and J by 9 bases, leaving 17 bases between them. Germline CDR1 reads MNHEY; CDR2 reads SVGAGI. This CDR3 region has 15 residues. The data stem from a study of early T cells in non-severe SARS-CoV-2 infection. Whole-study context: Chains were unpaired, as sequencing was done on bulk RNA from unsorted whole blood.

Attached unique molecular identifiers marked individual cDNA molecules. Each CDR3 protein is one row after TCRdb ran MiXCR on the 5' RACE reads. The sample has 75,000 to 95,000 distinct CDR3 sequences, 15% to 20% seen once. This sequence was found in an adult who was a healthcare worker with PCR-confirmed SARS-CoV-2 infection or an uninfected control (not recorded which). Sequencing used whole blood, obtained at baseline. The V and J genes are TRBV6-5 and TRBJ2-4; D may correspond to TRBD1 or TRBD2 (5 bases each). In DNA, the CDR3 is TGTGCCAGCAGTTACAGTTCCAGGGAAGAGGGCATTCAGTACTTC. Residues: CASSYSSREEGIQYF.